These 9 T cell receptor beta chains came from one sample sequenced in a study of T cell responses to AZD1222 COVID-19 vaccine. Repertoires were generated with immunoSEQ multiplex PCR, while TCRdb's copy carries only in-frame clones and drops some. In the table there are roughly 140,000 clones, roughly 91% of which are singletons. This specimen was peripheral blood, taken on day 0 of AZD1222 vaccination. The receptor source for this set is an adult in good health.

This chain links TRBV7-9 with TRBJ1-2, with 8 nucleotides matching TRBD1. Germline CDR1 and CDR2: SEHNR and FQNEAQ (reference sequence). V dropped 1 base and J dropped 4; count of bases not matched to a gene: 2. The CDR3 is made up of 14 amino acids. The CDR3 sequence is CASSLDTGGYGYTF. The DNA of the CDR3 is TGTGCCAGCAGCTTAGATACAGGGGGCTATGGCTACACCTTC.

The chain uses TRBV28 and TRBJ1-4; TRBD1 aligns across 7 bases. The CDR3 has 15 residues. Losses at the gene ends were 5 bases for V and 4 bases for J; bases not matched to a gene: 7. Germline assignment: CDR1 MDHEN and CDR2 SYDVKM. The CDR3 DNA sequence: TGTGCCAGCAGTCCCCGACAGGGCTATAATGAAAAACTGTTTTTT. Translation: CASSPRQGYNEKLFF. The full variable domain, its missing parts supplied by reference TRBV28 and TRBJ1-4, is DVKVTQSSRYLVKRTGEKVFLECVQDMDHENMFWYRQDPGLGLRLIYFSYDVKMKEKGDIPEGYSVSREKKERFSLILESASTNQTSMYLCASSPRQGYNEKLFFGSGTQLSVL.

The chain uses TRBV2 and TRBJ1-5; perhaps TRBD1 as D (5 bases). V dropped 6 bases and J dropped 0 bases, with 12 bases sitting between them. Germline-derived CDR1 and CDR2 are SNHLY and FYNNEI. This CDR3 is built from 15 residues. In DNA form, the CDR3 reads TGTGCCAGCAGAACCGGGACGGATAGCAATCAGCCCCAGCATTTT. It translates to CASRTGTDSNQPQHF. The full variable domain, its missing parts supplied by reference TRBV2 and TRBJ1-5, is EPEVTQTPSHQVTQMGQEVILRCVPISNHLYFYWYRQILGQKVEFLVSFYNNEISEKSEIFDDQFSVERPDGSNFTLKIRSTKLEDSAMYFCASRTGTDSNQPQHFGDGTRLSIL.

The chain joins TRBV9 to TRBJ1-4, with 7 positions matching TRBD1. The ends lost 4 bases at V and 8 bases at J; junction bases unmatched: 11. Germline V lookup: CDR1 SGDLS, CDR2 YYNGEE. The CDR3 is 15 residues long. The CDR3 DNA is TGTGCCAGCAGCCTCCAGACAGGGCTGAGGGAAAAACTGTTTTTT. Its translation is CASSLQTGLREKLFF.

The CDR3 sequence is CASSLTPSGGNEQYF. Here the CDR3 DNA reads TGCGCCAGCAGCTTGACACCTAGCGGGGGGAACGAGCAGTACTTC. This chain links TRBV5-1 with TRBJ2-7; TRBD2 agrees at 11 bases. V lost 1 base, J lost 5 bases, and 5 bases stayed unmatched. The CDR3 has 15 amino acids. In germline, CDR1 is SGHRS, CDR2 YFSETQ.

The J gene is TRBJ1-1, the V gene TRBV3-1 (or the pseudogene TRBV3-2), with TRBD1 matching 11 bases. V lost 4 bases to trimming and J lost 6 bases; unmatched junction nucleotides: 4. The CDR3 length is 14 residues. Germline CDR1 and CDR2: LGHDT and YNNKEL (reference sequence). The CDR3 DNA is TGTGCCAGCAGCCTAGGACAGGGGGCCTCTGAAGCTTTCTTT. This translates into CASSLGQGASEAFF.

This CDR3 is CASSLGQQGTEAFF. As DNA, the CDR3 is TGCGCCAGCAGCTTGGGGCAGCAGGGCACTGAAGCTTTCTTT. The gene calls are TRBV5-1 and TRBJ1-1; TRBD1 is a possible D gene (5 bases). V was clipped by 0 bases and J by 4 bases, with 10 bases between them. The V gene's germline CDR1 is SGHRS and CDR2 YFSETQ. The CDR3 consists of 14 residues.

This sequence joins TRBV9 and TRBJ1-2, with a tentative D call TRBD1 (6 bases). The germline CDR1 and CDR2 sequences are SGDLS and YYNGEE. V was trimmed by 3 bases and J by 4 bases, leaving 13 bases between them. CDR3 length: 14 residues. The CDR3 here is CASSATGQSYGYTF. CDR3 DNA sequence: TGTGCCAGCAGCGCGACAGGCCAATCCTATGGCTACACCTTC.

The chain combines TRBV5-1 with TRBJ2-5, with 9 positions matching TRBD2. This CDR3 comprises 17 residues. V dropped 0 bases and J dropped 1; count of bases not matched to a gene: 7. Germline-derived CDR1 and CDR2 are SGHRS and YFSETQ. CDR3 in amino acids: CASSLVLAGGLQETQYF. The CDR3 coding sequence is TGCGCCAGCAGCTTGGTTCTTGCGGGGGGGCTCCAAGAGACCCAGTACTTC.